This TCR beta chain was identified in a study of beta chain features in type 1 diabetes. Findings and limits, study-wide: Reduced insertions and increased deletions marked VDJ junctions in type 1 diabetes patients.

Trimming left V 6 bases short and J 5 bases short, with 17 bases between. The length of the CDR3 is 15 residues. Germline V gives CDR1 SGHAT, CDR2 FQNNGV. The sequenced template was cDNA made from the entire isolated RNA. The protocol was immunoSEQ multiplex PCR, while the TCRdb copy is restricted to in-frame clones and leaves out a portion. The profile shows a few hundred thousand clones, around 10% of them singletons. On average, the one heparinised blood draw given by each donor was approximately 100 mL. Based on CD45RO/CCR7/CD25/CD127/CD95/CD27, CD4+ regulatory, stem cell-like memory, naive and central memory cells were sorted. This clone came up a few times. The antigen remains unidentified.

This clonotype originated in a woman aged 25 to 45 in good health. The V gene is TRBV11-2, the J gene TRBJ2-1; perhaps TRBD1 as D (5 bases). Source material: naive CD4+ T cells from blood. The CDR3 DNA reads TGTGCCAGCAGTTCCCAGGGCGAAGGGGACAATGAGCAGTTCTTC. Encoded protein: CASSSQGEGDNEQFF.